The clone carrying this T cell receptor (beta chain) was detected a few times. The CDR3 loop spans 12 amino acids. Germline-derived CDR1 and CDR2 are MNHNS and SASEGT. V lost 6 bases to trimming and J lost 8 bases, with 10 bases between them. The data belong to a study of technical replicates of blood from several donors. Repertoires were generated with immunoSEQ multiplex PCR, while TCRdb's copy carries only in-frame clones and drops some. The table has approximately 73,000 clones, 95% seen once. This receptor was taken from a human donor in good health. Input material: T cells isolated from PBMCs. The V gene is TRBV6-1, the J gene TRBJ1-4; perhaps TRBD1 as D (5 bases). The CDR3 coding sequence is TGTGCCAGCAGCAGGGCAGAGGAAAAACTGTTTTTT. This translates into CASSRAEEKLFF.